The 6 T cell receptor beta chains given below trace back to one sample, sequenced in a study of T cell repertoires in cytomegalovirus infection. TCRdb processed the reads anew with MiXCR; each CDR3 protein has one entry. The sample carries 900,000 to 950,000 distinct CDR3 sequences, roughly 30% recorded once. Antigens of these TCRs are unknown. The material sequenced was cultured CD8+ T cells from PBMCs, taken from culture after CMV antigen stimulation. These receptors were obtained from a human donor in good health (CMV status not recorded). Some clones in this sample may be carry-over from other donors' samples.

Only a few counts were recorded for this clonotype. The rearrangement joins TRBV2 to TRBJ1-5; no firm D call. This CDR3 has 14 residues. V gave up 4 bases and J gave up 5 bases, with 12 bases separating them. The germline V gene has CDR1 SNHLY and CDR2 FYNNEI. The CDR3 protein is CASSAKRVHQPQHF. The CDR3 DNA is TGTGCCAGCAGTGCTAAACGGGTTCATCAGCCCCAGCATTTT.

CDR3 nucleotides: TGTGCCATCGCGACTAGCGGGGGAGGTAGAGATACGCAGTATTTT. Its protein product is CAIATSGGGRDTQYF. V usage is TRBV2 and J usage is TRBJ2-3, with 12 bases that match TRBD2. The V segment lost 10 bases and the J segment 5 bases; nucleotides outside the gene matches: 10. CDR1 and CDR2 from the germline V gene are SNHLY and FYNNEI. This CDR3 has 15 amino acids.

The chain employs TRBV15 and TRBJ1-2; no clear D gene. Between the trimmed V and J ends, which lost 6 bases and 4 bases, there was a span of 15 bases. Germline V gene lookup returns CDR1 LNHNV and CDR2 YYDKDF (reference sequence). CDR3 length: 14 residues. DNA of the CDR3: TGTGCCACCAGTCAAGAGACCGGATCCTATGGCTACACCTTC. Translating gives CATSQETGSYGYTF.

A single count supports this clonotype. The CDR3 spells CSVVPIGGTNYGYTF. The CDR3 DNA reads as TGCAGCGTTGTCCCCATAGGTGGTACTAACTATGGCTACACCTTC. The chain uses TRBV29-1 and TRBJ1-2; no clear D. V lost 4 bases and J lost 0, with 15 bases in between. The CDR3 sequence is 15 residues long. The germline CDR1 and CDR2 sequences are SQVTM and ANQGSEA.

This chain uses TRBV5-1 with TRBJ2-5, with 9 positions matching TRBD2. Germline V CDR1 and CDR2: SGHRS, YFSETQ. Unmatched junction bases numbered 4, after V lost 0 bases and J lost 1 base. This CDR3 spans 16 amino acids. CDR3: CASSLAVAGAQETQYF. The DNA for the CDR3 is TGCGCCAGCAGCTTGGCCGTAGCGGGGGCCCAAGAGACCCAGTACTTC.

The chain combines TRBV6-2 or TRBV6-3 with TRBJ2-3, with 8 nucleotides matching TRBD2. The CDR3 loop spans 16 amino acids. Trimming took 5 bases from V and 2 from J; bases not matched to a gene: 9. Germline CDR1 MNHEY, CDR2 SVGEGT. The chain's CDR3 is CASSVTGGRDTDTQYF. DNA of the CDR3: TGTGCCAGCAGTGTTACGGGGGGGCGGGACACAGATACGCAGTATTTT.